Each of the 22 T cell receptor beta chains below was sequenced from the same sample in a study of CD8 T cells in ankylosing spondylitis. MiXCR was run by TCRdb on the 5' RACE reads, yielding one entry per CDR3 protein. The repertoire consists of 450,000 to 550,000 distinct CDR3 sequences, with approximately 5% occurring once and the leading ten covering approximately 4%. No antigen has been identified for these receptors. Study-wide results and caveats: Blood from ankylosing spondylitis patients appeared to carry a characteristic roughly 8-variant TCR beta motif.

Sequencing input: blood, either unsorted or a sorted T cell fraction (not recorded which). The receptors come from a male donor with ankylosing spondylitis.

This clonotype was detected many times. The V gene is TRBV6-5, the J gene TRBJ1-2; D unclear. Per the germline V gene, CDR1 is MNHEY and CDR2 is SVGAGI. The CDR3 spans 12 residues. The V and J ends lost 5 bases and 7 bases respectively, with 11 bases between them. The CDR3 loop is CASSPSRRGYTF. The CDR3 DNA sequence: TGTGCCAGCAGTCCGAGCCGGCGTGGCTACACCTTC.

This clonotype was seen at least ten times. The V gene is TRBV20-1, the J gene TRBJ2-1; D gene uncertain. This CDR3 comprises 14 residues. CDR1 and CDR2 (germline): DFQATT, SNEGSKA (reference sequence). V dropped 5 bases and J dropped 8 bases, with 19 bases sitting between them. The CDR3 protein is CSAQGRRSVHEQFF. Written as DNA, the CDR3 is TGCAGTGCTCAAGGACGGCGTTCCGTCCATGAGCAGTTCTTC.

This clonotype was seen at least ten times. The V call is TRBV7-2, the J call TRBJ1-2; maybe TRBD1 (5 bases). The CDR3 sequence is 15 residues long. The germline CDR1 and CDR2 sequences are SGHTA and FQGNSA. The V end was cut by 6 bases, the J end by 7 bases, with 21 bases between. The CDR3 DNA reads as TGTGCCAGCAGGCTTGGGTCGGAGGGGATCGGTGGCTACACCTTC. Translating it yields CASRLGSEGIGGYTF.

This clonotype was counted many times. CDR3 protein: CASSSEDRETQYF. In DNA, the CDR3 is TGTGCCAGCAGTTCCGAGGACAGGGAGACCCAGTACTTC. The chain recombines TRBV6-5 with TRBJ2-5; 7 positions match TRBD1. CDR1 is MNHEY, CDR2 SVGAGI, per germline. The ends lost 4 bases at V and 5 bases at J; junction bases unmatched: 4. CDR3 size: 13 residues.

The chain is built from TRBV11-2 and TRBJ2-1; maybe TRBD1 (5 bases). The V end lost 5 bases, the J end lost 8 bases, and 16 bases lay between the germline ends. The length of the CDR3 is 14 residues. CDR1 is SGHAT and CDR2 is FQNNGV in the germline V gene. The CDR3 DNA reads as TGTGCCAGCAGCCCTGGGGCCCTCTCGGATGAGCAGTTCTTC. This sequence encodes CASSPGALSDEQFF. Full variable domain (rest looked up from reference TRBV11-2 and TRBJ2-1): EAGVAQSPRYKIIEKRQSVAFWCNPISGHATLYWYQQILGQGPKLLIQFQNNGVVDDSQLPKDRFSAERLKGVDSTLKIQPAKLEDSAVYLCASSPGALSDEQFFGPGTRLTVL.

This clonotype was counted many times. The chain is built from TRBV5-8 and TRBJ2-3; tentatively, D is TRBD1 (5 bases). This CDR3 spans 12 amino acids. Trimming removed 0 bases at V and 11 bases at J, with 10 bases between. Germline V gene data show CDR1 as SGHTS and CDR2 as YDEGEE. CDR3 nucleotides: TGTGCCAGCAGCTTGGGCAGGGTTAAGCAGTATTTT. Translated: CASSLGRVKQYF.

This clonotype has at least ten counts. The gene calls are TRBV6-1 and TRBJ1-2, with D possibly matching TRBD1 (5 bases). The CDR3 consists of 14 residues. Per germline, CDR1 MNHNS and CDR2 SASEGT. V was trimmed by 4 bases and J by 1 base, leaving 10 bases between them. CDR3 protein: CASSGGTFNYGYTF. The CDR3 DNA reads TGTGCCAGCAGTGGGGGCACTTTTAACTATGGCTACACCTTC.

The sample holds many counts of this clonotype. V is TRBV7-9 and J is TRBJ2-2; D gene unclear. The germline V gene encodes CDR1 SEHNR and CDR2 FQNEAQ (reference sequence). V lost 2 bases, J lost 4 bases, and 8 bases lay in between. The CDR3 consists of 14 residues. CDR3: CASSLHNGTGELFF. The CDR3 coding sequence is TGTGCCAGCAGCTTACACAATGGCACCGGGGAGCTGTTTTTT.

There are a few counts of this clonotype. V usage is TRBV5-6 and J usage is TRBJ1-6; D perhaps matches TRBD1 (5 bases). Per the germline V gene, CDR1 is SGHDT and CDR2 is YYEEEE. V lost 2 bases and J 4 bases, leaving 10 bases between the germline ends. This CDR3 is built from 15 residues. The CDR3 here is CASSFSGMYNSPLHF. CDR3 nucleotide sequence: TGTGCCAGCAGCTTCTCAGGGATGTATAATTCACCCCTCCACTTT.

This clonotype came up a few times. This chain uses TRBV7-2 with TRBJ2-7; D is ambiguous. CDR3 size: 13 residues. In germline, CDR1 is SGHTA, CDR2 FQGNSA. V lost 3 bases, J lost 12 bases, and 18 bases lay in between. CDR3 DNA sequence: TGTGCCAGCAGCTTTACCACGACCGAATTGGCGTACTTC. Protein product: CASSFTTTELAYF.

This clonotype has just a few counts. The rearrangement links TRBV12-3 or TRBV12-4 to TRBJ2-6; TRBD1 agrees at 10 bases. V dropped 4 bases and J dropped 0; count of bases not matched to a gene: 6. The CDR3 loop spans 18 amino acids. The CDR3 loop is CASSSWTGGTSGANVLTF. CDR3 sequence (DNA): TGTGCCAGCAGTTCCTGGACAGGGGGGACCTCTGGGGCCAACGTCCTGACTTTC.

This clonotype was seen many times. This sequence joins TRBV9 and TRBJ1-2, with D possibly TRBD1 on 6 matching bases. Germline lookup yields CDR1 SGDLS and CDR2 YYNGEE. This CDR3 contains 13 residues. Trimming removed 2 bases from V and 6 bases from J, with 11 bases in between. The CDR3 is CASSVTGFDGYTF. The CDR3 nucleotides read TGTGCCAGCAGCGTTACAGGGTTCGATGGCTACACCTTC.

This clonotype has at least ten counts. The rearrangement joins TRBV7-8 to TRBJ1-6, with TRBD1 identical over 9 bases. Germline V gene lookup returns CDR1 SGHVS and CDR2 FQNEAQ. The ends lost 5 bases at V and 9 bases at J; junction bases unmatched: 8. The CDR3 extends over 15 amino acids. The CDR3 nucleotides are TGTGCCAGCAGCCCATGGGACAGGGAGGTTTCACCCCTCCACTTT. Its translation: CASSPWDREVSPLHF.

This clonotype was detected many times. This chain links TRBV5-6 with TRBJ1-2; no clear D gene. V was pared by 5 bases and J by 7 bases, with 15 bases between. CDR1 and CDR2 from the germline V gene are SGHDT and YYEEEE. The CDR3 totals 13 residues. The DNA for the CDR3 is TGTGCCAGCAGGCCGGGCCCTCGACGTGGCTACACCTTC. Its protein is CASRPGPRRGYTF.

This clonotype was observed many times. The rearrangement links TRBV7-2 to TRBJ2-3; tentatively, D is TRBD2 (5 bases). Trimming removed 3 bases from V and 2 bases from J, with 15 bases in between. This CDR3 spans 16 amino acids. Germline V CDR1 and CDR2: SGHTA, FQGNSA. CDR3 in DNA: TGTGCCAGCAGCTTCAGACCCGCGGGTATCACAGATACGCAGTATTTT. Translated, it gives CASSFRPAGITDTQYF.

This clonotype came up many times. This rearrangement joins TRBV6-2 or TRBV6-3 to TRBJ2-3, with 7 bases lining up with TRBD1. The CDR3 is made up of 12 amino acids. The germline V gene encodes CDR1 MNHEY and CDR2 SVGEGT. Trimming removed 10 bases from V and 5 bases from J; junction bases left unmatched: 6. CDR3 DNA: TGTGCCATACAGGGGAATCAAGATACGCAGTATTTT. This codes for CAIQGNQDTQYF.

This clonotype was seen at least ten times. DNA for the CDR3: TGTGCCACCAGTAAGACAGTTAGCTATGAGCAGTTCTTC. This encodes CATSKTVSYEQFF. The chain carries TRBV24-1 and TRBJ2-1; D may be TRBD1 (5 bases). V was clipped by 6 bases and J by 8 bases, with 13 bases between them. CDR3 length equals 13 residues. Germline assignment: CDR1 KGHDR and CDR2 SFDVKD.

This clonotype has at least ten counts. CDR3 sequence (DNA): TGCAGTGCTAGAAGGTGGTCCCCCAAACAGGGGGCCGTCGAAGGCTACACCTTC. Protein product: CSARRWSPKQGAVEGYTF. V usage is TRBV20-1 and J usage is TRBJ1-2; 9 bases agree with TRBD1. Germline trimming cut 2 bases from V and 8 bases from J; bases unmatched to any gene: 21. This CDR3 contains 18 residues. The germline gives CDR1 DFQATT, CDR2 SNEGSKA (reference sequence).

This clonotype occurred a few times. The gene calls are TRBV11-2 and TRBJ2-2; D not certain. CDR3 size: 17 residues. Trimming removed 5 bases from V and 2 bases from J, with 18 bases in between. Looked up from germline, CDR1 is SGHAT and CDR2 is FQNNGV. The CDR3 region has the DNA TGTGCCAGCAGCCCCACCACTCAGGAAGATAACACCGGGGAGCTGTTTTTT. Its translation: CASSPTTQEDNTGELFF.

This clonotype has ten or more counts. The genes are TRBV28 and TRBJ1-2, with 7 bases identical to TRBD1. V gave up 3 bases and J gave up 6 bases; unmatched junction bases: 10. Germline V gene sequence: CDR1 MDHEN, CDR2 SYDVKM. CDR3 length: 15 residues. DNA of the CDR3: TGTGCCAGCAGTTTGGGAGGGGGCGTTATGAATGGCTACACCTTC. Its translation is CASSLGGGVMNGYTF.

This clonotype was picked up many times. V is TRBV20-1 and J is TRBJ2-1; 12 bases agree with TRBD2. The CDR3 has 15 amino acids. Germline V gene data show CDR1 as DFQATT and CDR2 as SNEGSKA (reference sequence). Trimming took 2 bases from V and 8 from J; bases not matched to a gene: 7. Written as DNA, the CDR3 is TGCAGTGCTAGACAAACTAGCGGGAGGTCGGATGAGCAGTTCTTC. Protein sequence: CSARQTSGRSDEQFF.

This clonotype was detected ten times or more. The chain carries TRBV6-5 and TRBJ1-1, with no clear D. CDR3 length equals 13 residues. Germline V gene lookup returns CDR1 MNHEY and CDR2 SVGAGI. With 5 bases removed from V and 1 base from J, the gap between germline ends came to 8 bases. The CDR3 coding sequence is TGTGCCAGCAGTCACCAAGAGAACACTGAAGCTTTCTTT. This sequence encodes CASSHQENTEAFF.